This record covers a single T cell receptor beta chain. The data stem from a study of blood T cell repertoires in COVID-19. Study in general: Both acute and convalescent COVID-19 samples were obtained from the United States, Italy and Spain. PBMCs, B-cell-depleted T cells, or T cells provided the cDNA or gDNA that made up the material.

In the authors' workflow: Scientists estimated how many nucleated cells there were by amplifying reference gene primers. Assay used: immunoSEQ multiplex PCR; TCRdb lists only in-frame clones, some missing. The V and J calls and clone size were taken over from that table, and D and trimming were inferred from the DNA. The sample consists of under 450,000 clones, approximately 89% of them appearing once. Germline lookup yields CDR1 SGHRS and CDR2 YFSETQ. The V gene lost 0 bases and the J gene lost 7 bases, with 13 bases spanning the gap. The CDR3 totals 15 residues. The Seattle patients joined while their infection was active and were tracked longitudinally afterward.

Sequencing was done on a sample of peripheral blood. The rearrangement joins TRBV5-1 to TRBJ2-2, with D perhaps matching TRBD2 (6 bases). This receptor was obtained from a woman in her forties or fifties with COVID-19, enrolled during active disease. The CDR3 reads CASSLDGGIGGELFF. In DNA form, the CDR3 reads TGCGCCAGCAGCTTGGATGGAGGGATAGGCGGGGAGCTGTTTTTT.